This TCR beta chain originates from a study of cytomegalovirus exposure and HLA in healthy donors. With respect to this clone: Its antigen is not identified.

V dropped 0 bases and J dropped 5 bases, with 5 bases sitting between them. The germline V gene encodes CDR1 SGHDT and CDR2 YYEEEE. The CDR3 spans 13 residues. Study results and limitations: In a later analysis, most CMV-associated TCR beta chains appeared HLA-restricted. One cluster of highly shared sequence variants probably arose as a sequencing artifact.

The PCR ran on 60 Vbeta and 13 Jbeta primers. Sequencing was performed with immunoSEQ multiplex PCR; in TCRdb, only in-frame clones are kept and a portion is missing. The sample has 150,000 to 170,000 clones, about four fifths seen once. Sequenced material: PBMCs. The clonotype comes from a man between 18 and 35 years old in good health and CMV-seronegative. The rearrangement links TRBV5-6 to TRBJ1-4; no firm D call. CDR3 region: CASSLGPNEKLFF. The CDR3 DNA sequence: TGTGCCAGCAGCTTGGGGCCAAATGAAAAACTGTTTTTT.